The 9 T cell receptor beta chains reported below all come from one sample, sequenced in a study of CD8 T cells in ankylosing spondylitis. Study-wide results and limits: A motif of roughly eight highly homologous TCR beta variants was seen as apparently characteristic of ankylosing spondylitis blood.

From the 5' RACE reads, TCRdb called clonotypes with MiXCR, one entry per CDR3 protein. The data contain about 800,000 distinct CDR3 sequences, about an eighth of them singletons. Their antigens are not known. Sequencing was carried out using blood, either unsorted or a sorted T cell fraction (not recorded which). Receptors were obtained from a male donor with ankylosing spondylitis.

This clonotype appeared many times. The V and J genes are TRBV6-5 and TRBJ2-7; the match to TRBD2 covers 7 bases. Germline CDR1 reads MNHEY; CDR2 reads SVGAGI. This CDR3 has 15 residues. J gave up 3 bases and V 0 bases, and 5 bases lay outside the gene matches. CDR3 sequence reads: CASSYSLAGIYEQYF. CDR3 DNA: TGTGCCAGCAGTTACTCGTTAGCGGGTATCTACGAGCAGTACTTC.

This clonotype was seen a few times. The chain uses TRBV10-2 and TRBJ2-7; 7 nucleotides match TRBD1. V was pared by 1 base and J by 4 bases, with 10 bases of the junction left unmatched. Germline CDR1 and CDR2: WSHSY and SAAADI. The CDR3 has 16 residues. CDR3 amino acids: CASSELQGSADYEQYF. The DNA of the CDR3 is TGCGCCAGCAGTGAGTTACAGGGGTCCGCAGATTACGAGCAGTACTTC.

V is TRBV19 and J is TRBJ1-5; D remains unclear. Germline CDR1 LNHDA, CDR2 SQIVND (reference sequence). The CDR3 is 15 residues long. Trimming pared 3 bases from V and 0 bases from J, leaving 9 bases between. The CDR3 protein is CASSMERPSNQPQHF. DNA of the CDR3: TGTGCCAGTAGTATGGAAAGGCCTAGCAATCAGCCCCAGCATTTT.

The J gene is TRBJ1-5, the V gene TRBV6-2 or TRBV6-3, with TRBD1 as a possible D gene (6 bases). The length of the CDR3 is 13 residues. The V gene's germline CDR1 is MNHEY and CDR2 SVGEGT. Trimming left V 5 bases short and J 4 bases short, with 9 bases between. The CDR3 bases are TGTGCCAGCAGTGACAGGAAAAATCAGCCCCAGCATTTT. Its protein product is CASSDRKNQPQHF.

This clonotype was recorded a few times. The chain employs TRBV5-5 and TRBJ1-2; TRBD1 matches 7 bases. The CDR3 spans 15 residues. Germline V lookup: CDR1 SGHKS, CDR2 YYEKEE (reference sequence). V gave up 4 bases and J gave up 4 bases; unmatched junction bases: 10. Here the CDR3 reads CASSEGAGTGYGYTF. The CDR3, as DNA: TGTGCCAGCAGCGAGGGGGCAGGGACTGGCTATGGCTACACCTTC.

This clonotype was recorded many times. The gene calls are TRBV27 and TRBJ1-5; D unclear. Germline-derived CDR1 and CDR2 are MNHEY and SMNVEV (reference sequence). There are 15 residues in the CDR3. Between the trimmed V and J ends, which lost 2 bases and 0 bases, there was a span of 8 bases. The CDR3 sequence is CASSLSRYSNQPQHF. The CDR3, as DNA: TGTGCCAGCAGTTTAAGCAGGTATAGCAATCAGCCCCAGCATTTT.

This clonotype was picked up a small number of times. The rearrangement joins TRBV5-1 to TRBJ2-1, with a weak D call TRBD2 (6 bases). The CDR3 loop spans 13 amino acids. V gave up 6 bases and J gave up 2 bases, with 9 bases separating them. Germline-derived CDR1 and CDR2 are SGHRS and YFSETQ. CDR3 residues: CASTEGTYNEQFF. CDR3 sequence (DNA): TGCGCCAGCACGGAGGGGACCTACAATGAGCAGTTCTTC.

In its sample, this clonotype was seen a few times. The chain recombines TRBV4-1 with TRBJ2-7; D may be TRBD1 or TRBD2 (7 bases each). The V end was cut by 3 bases, the J end by 9 bases, with 24 bases between. Germline values: CDR1 MGHRA, CDR2 YSYEKL. This CDR3 is 16 amino acids long. The CDR3 sequence: CASSQPQGEGLRGQYF. The CDR3 nucleotides are TGCGCCAGCAGCCAGCCCCAGGGGGAGGGCCTTAGGGGGCAGTACTTC.

The chain employs TRBV10-3 and TRBJ2-7; 9 bases are shared with TRBD1. With V trimmed by 11 bases and J by 4 bases, 15 bases remained unmatched. The V gene's germline CDR1 is ENHRY and CDR2 SYGVKD. The CDR3 length is 15 residues. This chain's CDR3 is CAVGAGTGKTYEQYF. Written as DNA, the CDR3 is TGTGCCGTCGGGGCCGGGACAGGGAAAACTTACGAGCAGTACTTC.